A single sample gave rise to the 13 T cell receptor beta chains below, sequenced in a study of shared clonotypes between healthy human individuals. Here immunoSEQ multiplex PCR was the method, and the copy in TCRdb shows in-frame clones only, minus some. The data show about 680,000 clones, roughly 70% seen once. Sequenced material: memory CD4+ T cells sorted from blood. This sample's subset: CD45RA-negative fraction. These receptor sequences come from a woman in her thirties in good health.

The rearrangement joins TRBV7-7 to TRBJ2-1; TRBD1 agrees at 8 bases. J gave up 5 bases and V 5 bases, and 8 bases lay outside the gene matches. CDR1 and CDR2 from the germline V gene are SSHAT and FNYEAQ (reference sequence). This CDR3 has 15 amino acids. The CDR3 DNA reads TGTGCCAGCAGCCCCTCCGGGACAGGACACAATGAGCAGTTCTTC. Protein product: CASSPSGTGHNEQFF.

This chain uses TRBV27 with TRBJ1-4, with TRBD1 matching 9 bases. The CDR3 loop spans 15 amino acids. Trimming at V came to 6 bases and at J to 4 bases, leaving 6 bases not matched to a gene. The V gene's germline CDR1 is MNHEY and CDR2 SMNVEV (reference sequence). The CDR3 reads CASRGGQGFNEKLFF. Here the CDR3 DNA reads TGTGCCAGCAGGGGTGGACAGGGGTTTAATGAAAAACTGTTTTTT.

This chain links TRBV5-4 with TRBJ2-1; 9 bases match TRBD2. With 9 bases clipped from V and 12 bases from J, the junction kept 13 bases outside the gene matches. From germline, CDR1 is SGHNT and CDR2 YYREEE (reference sequence). This CDR3 region has 13 residues. CDR3 nucleotide sequence: TGTGCCACCGCGACTAGCGGCCCTAATTTGCAGTTCTTC. This sequence encodes CATATSGPNLQFF.

This rearrangement joins TRBV7-2 to TRBJ2-7; D possibly corresponds to TRBD2 (5 bases). This CDR3 has 15 amino acids. V gave up 2 bases and J gave up 0 bases, with 11 bases separating them. Germline CDR1 SGHTA, CDR2 FQGNSA. CDR3 loop: CASSLMLTSSYEQYF. The DNA of the CDR3 is TGTGCCAGCAGCTTAATGCTCACTAGCTCCTACGAGCAGTACTTC.

CDR3 in amino acids: CASSPDRYEQYF. The CDR3 DNA is TGTGCCAGCAGTCCGGACCGCTACGAGCAGTACTTC. The chain is built from TRBV6-6 and TRBJ2-7; D not certain. The CDR3 extends over 12 amino acids. Germline CDR1 is MNHNY and CDR2 is SVGAGI (reference sequence). The ends were cut back, 5 bases at V and 3 bases at J, with 8 bases in the middle.

The rearrangement links TRBV6-1 to TRBJ2-7, with 7 positions matching TRBD1. The CDR3 has 16 amino acids. Germline V CDR1 and CDR2: MNHNS, SASEGT. Unmatched junction bases numbered 6, after V lost 1 base and J lost 0 bases. CDR3 residues: CASSEVWAGGSYEQYF. Here the CDR3 DNA reads TGTGCCAGCAGTGAAGTTTGGGCAGGGGGCTCCTACGAGCAGTACTTC.

The V and J genes are TRBV5-1 and TRBJ1-1, with 10 bases matching TRBD1. Germline CDR1 is SGHRS and CDR2 is YFSETQ. V lost 4 bases, J lost 8 bases, and 11 bases stayed unmatched. The CDR3 consists of 15 residues. The CDR3 reads CASSRTTGGVGEAFF. The CDR3 bases are TGCGCCAGCAGCAGAACGACAGGGGGCGTGGGAGAAGCTTTCTTT.

The CDR3, as DNA: TGTGCCAGCAGTGAAGCGTATCGGGGGGCGACGGGAAACACCATATATTTT. It codes for CASSEAYRGATGNTIYF. The chain carries TRBV6-1 and TRBJ1-3; tentative D call: TRBD1 (6 bases). This CDR3 has 17 residues. Deletions cut 0 bases from V and 4 bases from J, with 16 bases between. Germline V gene sequence: CDR1 MNHNS, CDR2 SASEGT.

The V gene is TRBV28, the J gene TRBJ2-7, with TRBD2 matching 12 bases. From germline, CDR1 is MDHEN and CDR2 SYDVKM. V gave up 10 bases and J gave up 6 bases; unmatched junction bases: 13. The CDR3 loop spans 15 amino acids. CDR3 sequence (DNA): TGTGCCACCTCTCTTGGGGGACTAGCGGGCATCGAGCAGTACTTC. It translates to CATSLGGLAGIEQYF.

This clone was observed a handful of times. The CDR3 DNA follows: TGTGCCAGCAGCTTTTACTCTAGCGGGAGCAATGAGCAGTTCTTC. It specifies CASSFYSSGSNEQFF. The gene calls are TRBV5-4 and TRBJ2-1; 10 positions match TRBD2. With V trimmed by 2 bases and J by 6 bases, 5 bases remained unmatched. Germline-derived CDR1 and CDR2 are SGHNT and YYREEE (reference sequence). This CDR3 has 15 amino acids.

The V gene is TRBV29-1, the J gene TRBJ2-5, with D perhaps given as TRBD1 or TRBD2 (6 bases each). CDR3 length: 15 residues. Germline CDR1 is SQVTM and CDR2 is ANQGSEA. V lost 2 bases and J 5 bases, leaving 18 bases between the germline ends. This chain's CDR3 is CSVEPPGLRGETQYF. CDR3 DNA: TGCAGCGTTGAACCCCCGGGACTTAGGGGGGAGACCCAGTACTTC. Full variable domain (outside the CDR3, taken from reference TRBV29-1 and TRBJ2-5): SAVISQKPSRDICQRGTSLTIQCQVDSQVTMMFWYRQQPGQSLTLIATANQGSEATYESGFVIDKFPISRPNLTFSTLTVSNMSPEDSSIYLCSVEPPGLRGETQYFGPGTRLLVL.

V is TRBV27 and J is TRBJ2-3; D is perhaps TRBD2 (6 bases). Trimming left V 6 bases short and J 2 bases short, with 12 bases between. Germline lookup yields CDR1 MNHEY and CDR2 SMNVEV (reference sequence). The CDR3 totals 14 residues. CDR3 coding DNA: TGTGCCAGCAGACCCGGAGGGATCACAGATACGCAGTATTTT. Encoded protein: CASRPGGITDTQYF.

A single count supports this clone. This chain links TRBV2 with TRBJ2-7; TRBD1 agrees at 7 bases. This CDR3 spans 14 amino acids. Germline CDR1 reads SNHLY; CDR2 reads FYNNEI. Trimming cost V 4 bases and J 3 bases; bases outside gene matches: 6. This chain's CDR3 is CASSAQGDFYEQYF. CDR3 nucleotide sequence: TGTGCCAGCAGTGCGCAGGGGGATTTCTACGAGCAGTACTTC.